Listed below are T cell receptor beta chains from one sample, sequenced in a study of T cells in Graves' hyperthyroidism and ophthalmopathy. TCRdb passed the multiplex PCR reads through MiXCR, listing each CDR3 protein once. The sample consists of more than 650,000 distinct CDR3 sequences, approximately 15% of them appearing once. Sequenced input: blood. The receptors were sampled from a woman aged 18-29 years with Graves' hyperthyroidism. Each CDR3 is given with its conserved first and last residue. A D gene is named only where the DNA matches it firmly. Clone size is shown for a subset of rows, as once, few, many or a class of expanded clone.

-	TRBJ1-5	TRBV6-1	-	CASSRDHRVGQPQHF	TGTGCCAGCAGTCGCGACCACAGGGTCGGTCAGCCCCAGCATTTT
-	TRBJ1-6	TRBV4-3	-	CASSRYIGPTPLHF	TGCGCCAGCAGCCGATACATAGGCCCCACACCCCTCCACTTT
many	TRBJ2-3	TRBV5-5	-	CASSATPTDTQYF	TGTGCCAGCAGCGCGACTCCCACAGATACGCAGTATTTT
many	TRBJ2-1	TRBV11-1	TRBD2	CASTGGDIGRLYNEQFF	TGTGCCAGCACGGGGGGGGATATAGGCAGGCTTTACAATGAGCAGTTCTTC
-	TRBJ2-3	TRBV28	-	CASSGGSSDTQYF	TGTGCCAGCAGCGGAGGAAGTTCCGATACGCAGTATTTT
once	TRBJ2-7	TRBV5-8	-	CASRGGDYEQYF	TGTGCCAGCCGAGGGGGGGACTACGAGCAGTACTTC
many	TRBJ1-5	TRBV12-3/TRBV12-4	-	CASSSAGGQPQHF	TGTGCCAGCAGTTCGGCCGGGGGTCAGCCCCAGCATTTT
many	TRBJ2-5	TRBV7-2	TRBD2	CASSRRTSGRNQETQYF	TGTGCCAGCAGCCGAAGGACTAGCGGGAGAAATCAAGAGACCCAGTACTTC
few	TRBJ2-4	TRBV5-8	TRBD1	CASSPRGQGSQNIQYF	TGTGCCAGCAGCCCTCGGGGACAGGGAAGCCAAAACATTCAGTACTTC
-	TRBJ2-1	TRBV6-5	TRBD1	CASSSFRTGNYNEQFF	TGTGCCAGCAGTTCGTTCCGGACAGGGAACTACAATGAGCAGTTCTTC
-	TRBJ1-1	TRBV30	TRBD1	CAWRRTGSGEAFF	TGTGCCTGGAGACGGACAGGGTCTGGTGAAGCTTTCTTT
many	TRBJ2-1	TRBV7-9	TRBD2	CASSLGLAGLNEQFF	TGTGCCAGCAGCCTGGGACTAGCGGGTTTAAATGAGCAGTTCTTC
many	TRBJ2-7	TRBV10-3	-	CAISASQPYEQYF	TGTGCCATCAGTGCTAGTCAGCCCTACGAGCAGTACTTC
-	TRBJ2-2	TRBV10-1	-	CASSRGGPGELFF	TGCGCCAGCAGCCGAGGCGGGCCTGGGGAGCTGTTTTTT
few	TRBJ1-2	TRBV27	TRBD1	CASSGTGGRYGYTF	TGTGCCAGCAGCGGGACAGGGGGTCGCTATGGCTACACCTTC
few	TRBJ2-7	TRBV6-1	TRBD1	CASSLRQGLYEQYF	TGTGCCAGCAGCCTCAGACAGGGGCTCTACGAGCAGTACTTC
-	TRBJ1-5	TRBV29-1	TRBD1	CSVSGQGVNQPQHF	TGCAGCGTCTCGGGACAGGGAGTCAATCAGCCCCAGCATTTT
-	TRBJ2-1	TRBV6-5	TRBD2	CASSTLAVRGNEQFF	TGTGCCAGCAGTACTCTAGCGGTCCGAGGTAATGAGCAGTTCTTC
many	TRBJ1-1	TRBV9	-	CASSVGGAHTEAFF	TGTGCCAGCAGCGTAGGGGGGGCCCACACTGAAGCTTTCTTT
many	TRBJ1-1	TRBV20-1	-	CSARGGPNTEAFF	TGCAGTGCTAGAGGAGGACCGAACACTGAAGCTTTCTTT
many	TRBJ2-7	TRBV7-2	-	CASSQTGGSTYEQYF	TGTGCCAGCAGTCAAACTGGTGGTTCGACCTACGAGCAGTACTTC
-	TRBJ1-4	TRBV7-8	TRBD1	CASSSGQAKDVEKLFF	TGTGCCAGCAGCTCAGGACAGGCTAAGGACGTCGAAAAACTGTTTTTT
many	TRBJ2-7	TRBV20-1	-	CSAMSLRSGPVEQYF	TGCAGTGCTATGTCCCTTCGATCGGGTCCAGTCGAGCAGTACTTC
many	TRBJ2-7	TRBV20-1	TRBD2	CSAPTSGRGGEQYF	TGCAGTGCTCCTACTAGCGGGAGAGGGGGGGAGCAGTACTTC
-	TRBJ1-2	TRBV27	TRBD1	CASSFDRGRLLGYTF	TGTGCCAGCAGTTTCGACAGGGGGCGCCTATTGGGCTACACCTTC
-	TRBJ1-5	TRBV30	TRBD1	CAWSHRDRGNQPQHF	TGTGCCTGGTCCCACCGGGACAGGGGCAATCAGCCCCAGCATTTT
few	TRBJ2-5	TRBV5-4	-	CASAASGFRFQETQYF	TGTGCCAGCGCGGCGTCGGGGTTTAGGTTCCAAGAGACCCAGTACTTC
few	TRBJ2-1	TRBV5-1	-	CASSLGRVIDEQFF	TGCGCCAGCAGCTTGGGACGTGTAATAGATGAGCAGTTCTTC
-	TRBJ2-1	TRBV2	-	CASMYSAMEQFF	TGTGCCAGCATGTATTCAGCAATGGAGCAGTTCTTC
-	TRBJ2-1	TRBV27	TRBD1	CASIPGGGPYNEQFF	TGTGCCAGCATCCCAGGGGGTGGACCCTACAATGAGCAGTTCTTC
many	TRBJ2-7	TRBV3-1	-	CASSQGRDSSYEQYF	TGTGCCAGCAGCCAAGGGAGGGACTCCTCCTACGAGCAGTACTTC
many	TRBJ1-1	TRBV5-8	TRBD1	CASVLNRGTEAFF	TGTGCCAGCGTCCTAAACAGGGGAACTGAAGCTTTCTTT
-	TRBJ2-4	TRBV28	-	CASSFPGKAKNIQYF	TGTGCCAGCAGTTTCCCGGGAAAAGCCAAAAACATTCAGTACTTC
few	TRBJ2-5	TRBV24-1	TRBD2	CATSDLGGSPRAQYF	TGTGCCACCAGTGATTTGGGCGGGAGCCCGAGGGCCCAGTACTTC
few	TRBJ1-5	TRBV6-1	TRBD1	CASRSGTVVNQPQHF	TGTGCCAGCAGATCTGGGACAGTTGTAAATCAGCCCCAGCATTTT
many	TRBJ2-3	TRBV20-1	TRBD2	CSKPSSGRATDTQYF	TGCAGCAAGCCATCTAGCGGGAGGGCGACAGATACGCAGTATTTT
many	TRBJ2-7	TRBV20-1	-	CSASGSSYEQYF	TGCAGTGCTAGCGGGAGCTCCTACGAGCAGTACTTC
few	TRBJ2-3	TRBV7-2	-	CASSRGAADTQYF	TGTGCCAGCAGCCGGGGAGCTGCAGATACGCAGTATTTT